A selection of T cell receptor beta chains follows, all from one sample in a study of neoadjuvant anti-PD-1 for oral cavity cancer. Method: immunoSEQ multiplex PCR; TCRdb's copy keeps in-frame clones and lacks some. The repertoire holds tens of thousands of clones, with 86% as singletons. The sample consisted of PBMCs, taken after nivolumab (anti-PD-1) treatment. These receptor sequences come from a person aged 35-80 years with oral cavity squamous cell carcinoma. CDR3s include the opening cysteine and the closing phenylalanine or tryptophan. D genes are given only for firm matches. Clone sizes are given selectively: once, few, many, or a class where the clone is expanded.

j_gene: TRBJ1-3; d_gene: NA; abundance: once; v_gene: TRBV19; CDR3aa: CATTPGLSGNTIYF; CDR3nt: TGTGCCACCACCCCAGGACTCTCTGGAAACACCATATATTTT
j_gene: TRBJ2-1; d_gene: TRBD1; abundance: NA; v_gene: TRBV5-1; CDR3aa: CASSRTRDRIYNEQFF; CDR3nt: TGCGCCAGCAGCCGCACGAGGGACAGGATCTACAATGAGCAGTTCTTC
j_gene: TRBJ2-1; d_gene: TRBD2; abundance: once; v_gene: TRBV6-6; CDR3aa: CASSWTSGAYNEQFF; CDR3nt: TGTGCCAGCAGTTGGACTAGCGGGGCCTACAATGAGCAGTTCTTC
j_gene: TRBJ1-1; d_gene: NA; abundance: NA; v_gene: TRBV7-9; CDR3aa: CASSLSANTEAFF; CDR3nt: TGTGCCAGCAGCTTATCCGCGAACACTGAAGCTTTCTTT
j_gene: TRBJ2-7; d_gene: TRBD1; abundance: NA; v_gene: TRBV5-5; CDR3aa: CASKGAPTPYEQYF; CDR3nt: TGTGCCAGCAAGGGGGCACCGACACCTTACGAGCAGTACTTC
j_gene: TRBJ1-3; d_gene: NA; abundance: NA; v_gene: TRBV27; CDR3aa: CASSFGGNTIYF; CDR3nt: TGTGCCAGCAGTTTCGGAGGAAACACCATATATTTT
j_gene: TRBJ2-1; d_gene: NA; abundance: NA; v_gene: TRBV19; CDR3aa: CASSPLPGGNEQFF; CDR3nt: TGTGCCAGTAGCCCCTTACCCGGGGGAAATGAGCAGTTCTTC
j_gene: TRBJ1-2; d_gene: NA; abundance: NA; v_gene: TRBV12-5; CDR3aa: CASVRREWDGYTF; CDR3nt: TGTGCTAGTGTAAGGAGGGAGTGGGATGGCTACACCTTC
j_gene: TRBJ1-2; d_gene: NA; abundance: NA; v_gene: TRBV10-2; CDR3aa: CASNEGFLYGYTF; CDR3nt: TGCGCCAGCAACGAGGGGTTCCTCTATGGCTACACCTTC
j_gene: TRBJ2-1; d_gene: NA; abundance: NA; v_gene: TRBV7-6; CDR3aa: CASTPGRTNYNEQFF; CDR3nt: TGTGCCAGCACCCCGGGACGGACAAACTACAATGAGCAGTTCTTC
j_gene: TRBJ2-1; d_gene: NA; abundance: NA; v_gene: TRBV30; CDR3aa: CAWSVLSQGVYEQFF; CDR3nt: TGTGCCTGGAGTGTACTTTCGCAGGGAGTATATGAGCAGTTCTTC
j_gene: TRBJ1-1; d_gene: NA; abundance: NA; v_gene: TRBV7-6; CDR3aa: CASSRQSMNTEAFF; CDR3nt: TGTGCCAGCAGCCGCCAGTCCATGAACACTGAAGCTTTCTTT
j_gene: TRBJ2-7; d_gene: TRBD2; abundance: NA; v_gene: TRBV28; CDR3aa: CASSQTSGYEQYF; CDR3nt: TGTGCCAGCAGTCAAACTAGCGGGTACGAGCAGTACTTC
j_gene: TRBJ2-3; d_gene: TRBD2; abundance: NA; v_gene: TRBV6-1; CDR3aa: CASSENGSGRVGQYF; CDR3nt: TGTGCCAGCAGTGAAAATGGGAGCGGGAGGGTGGGGCAGTATTTT
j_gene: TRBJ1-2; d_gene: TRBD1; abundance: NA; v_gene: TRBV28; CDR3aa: CASSLAGGAGYGYTF; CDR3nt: TGTGCCAGCAGTTTAGCAGGGGGCGCCGGGTATGGCTACACCTTC
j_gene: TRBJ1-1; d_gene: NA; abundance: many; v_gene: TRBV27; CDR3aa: CASSWGGNTEAFF; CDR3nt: TGTGCCAGCAGTTGGGGTGGGAACACTGAAGCTTTCTTT
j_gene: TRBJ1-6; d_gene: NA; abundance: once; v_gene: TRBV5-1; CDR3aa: CASSLSNSPLHF; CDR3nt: TGCGCCAGCAGCTTGAGCAATTCACCCCTCCACTTT
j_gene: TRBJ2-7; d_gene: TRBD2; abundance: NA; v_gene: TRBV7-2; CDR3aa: CASSLVASGSYEQYF; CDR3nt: TGTGCCAGCAGCTTAGTAGCTAGCGGCTCCTACGAGCAGTACTTC
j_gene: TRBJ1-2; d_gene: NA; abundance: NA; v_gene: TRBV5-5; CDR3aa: CASSPPYQGNGGYTF; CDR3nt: TGTGCCAGCAGCCCGCCGTACCAGGGAAACGGTGGCTACACCTTC
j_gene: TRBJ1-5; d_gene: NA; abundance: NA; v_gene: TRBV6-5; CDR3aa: CASSYREDYNQPQHF; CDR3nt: TGTGCCAGCAGTTATAGGGAGGACTACAATCAGCCCCAGCATTTT
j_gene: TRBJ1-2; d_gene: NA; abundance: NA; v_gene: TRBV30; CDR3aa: CAWSPQAQAGYTF; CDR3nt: TGTGCCTGGTCCCCGCAGGCCCAGGCTGGCTACACCTTC
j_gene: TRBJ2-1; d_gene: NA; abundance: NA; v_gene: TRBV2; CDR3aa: CASRSAGDEQFF; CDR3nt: TGTGCCAGCAGGTCAGCGGGCGATGAGCAGTTCTTC
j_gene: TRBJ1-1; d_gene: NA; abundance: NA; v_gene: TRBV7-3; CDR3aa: CASSFDRQGEAFF; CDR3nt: TGTGCCAGCAGCTTCGACAGACAAGGGGAAGCTTTCTTT
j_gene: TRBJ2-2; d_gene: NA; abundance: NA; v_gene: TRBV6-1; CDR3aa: CASSEMALNTGELFF; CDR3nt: TGTGCCAGCAGTGAAATGGCCTTGAACACCGGGGAGCTGTTTTTT
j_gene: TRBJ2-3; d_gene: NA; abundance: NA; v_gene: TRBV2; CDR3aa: CASRAGTVSTDTQYF; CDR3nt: TGTGCCAGCCGGGCCGGGACGGTTAGCACAGATACGCAGTATTTT
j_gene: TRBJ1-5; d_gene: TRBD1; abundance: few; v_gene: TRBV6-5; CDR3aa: CASSDTDRVQHF; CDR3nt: TGTGCCAGCAGCGACACCGACAGGGTTCAGCATTTT
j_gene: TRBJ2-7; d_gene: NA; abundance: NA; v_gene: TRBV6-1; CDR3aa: CASSTSGAYEQYF; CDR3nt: TGTGCCAGCAGTACCTCGGGGGCCTACGAGCAGTACTTC
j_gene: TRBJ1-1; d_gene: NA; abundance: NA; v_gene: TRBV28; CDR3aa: CASMIGGLRGTEAFF; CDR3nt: TGTGCCAGCATGATCGGGGGGTTAAGAGGCACTGAAGCTTTCTTT
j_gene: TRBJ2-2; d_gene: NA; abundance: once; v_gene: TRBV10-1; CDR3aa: CASSESGTPPGELFF; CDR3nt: TGCGCCAGCAGTGAGTCGGGGACCCCACCCGGGGAGCTGTTTTTT
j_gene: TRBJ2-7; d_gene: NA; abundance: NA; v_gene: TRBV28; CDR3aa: CASSLDRWTTQYPYEQYF; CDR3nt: TGTGCCAGCAGTTTAGATAGGTGGACAACTCAATACCCCTACGAGCAGTACTTC
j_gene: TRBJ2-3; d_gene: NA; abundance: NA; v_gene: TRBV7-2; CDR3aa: CASSLMVDTQYF; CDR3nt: TGTGCCAGCAGCTTAATGGTGGATACGCAGTATTTT
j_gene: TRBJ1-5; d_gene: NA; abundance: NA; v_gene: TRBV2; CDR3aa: CASSPGTWGQPQHF; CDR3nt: TGTGCCAGCAGTCCCGGGACATGGGGTCAGCCCCAGCATTTT
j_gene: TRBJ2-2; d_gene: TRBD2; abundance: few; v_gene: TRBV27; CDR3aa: CASSLYRVQREKRGGELFF; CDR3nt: TGTGCCAGCAGTTTATATAGGGTTCAGCGGGAGAAGCGAGGTGGGGAGCTGTTTTTT
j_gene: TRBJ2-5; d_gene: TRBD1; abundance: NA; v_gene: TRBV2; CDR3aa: CASGRTGGAETQYF; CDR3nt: TGTGCCAGCGGACGGACAGGGGGCGCCGAGACCCAGTACTTC
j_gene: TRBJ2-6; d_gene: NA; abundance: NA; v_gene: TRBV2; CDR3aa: CASINSRIPGANVLTF; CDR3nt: TGTGCCAGCATAAACAGTCGGATACCTGGGGCCAACGTCCTGACTTTC
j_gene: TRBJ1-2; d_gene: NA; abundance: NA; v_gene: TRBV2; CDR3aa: CASSVAGRDYGYTF; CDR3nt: TGTGCCAGCAGTGTTGCAGGGCGGGACTATGGCTACACCTTC
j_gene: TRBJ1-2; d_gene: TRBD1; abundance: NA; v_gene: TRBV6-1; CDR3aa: CASRDRDSINYGYTF; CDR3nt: TGTGCCAGCAGGGACCGGGACAGTATTAACTATGGCTACACCTTC
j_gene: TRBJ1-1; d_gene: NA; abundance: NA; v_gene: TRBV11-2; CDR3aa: CASSFAGANTEAFF; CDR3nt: TGTGCCAGCAGCTTTGCAGGGGCGAACACTGAAGCTTTCTTT
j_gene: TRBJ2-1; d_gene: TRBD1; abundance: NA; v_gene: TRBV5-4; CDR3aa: CASSFLKGGTYNEQFF; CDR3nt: TGTGCCAGCAGCTTTCTTAAAGGGGGCACCTACAATGAGCAGTTCTTC
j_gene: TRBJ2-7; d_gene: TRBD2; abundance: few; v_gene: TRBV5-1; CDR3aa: CASSSRTSGAGYEQYF; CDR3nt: TGCGCCAGCAGCTCTCGGACTAGCGGGGCAGGATACGAGCAGTACTTC
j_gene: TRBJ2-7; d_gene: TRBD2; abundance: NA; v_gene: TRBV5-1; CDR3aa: CASSFGAGGTEQYF; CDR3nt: TGCGCCAGCAGCTTCGGAGCGGGAGGGACCGAGCAGTACTTC
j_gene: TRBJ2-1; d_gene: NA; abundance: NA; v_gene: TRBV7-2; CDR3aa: CASSLRLLWNNEQFF; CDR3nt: TGTGCCAGCAGCTTGAGACTCCTCTGGAACAATGAGCAGTTCTTC
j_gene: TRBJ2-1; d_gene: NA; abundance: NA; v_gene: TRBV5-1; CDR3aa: CASSPDSLSYNEQFF; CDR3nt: TGCGCCAGCAGCCCGGACAGCCTCTCCTACAATGAGCAGTTCTTC
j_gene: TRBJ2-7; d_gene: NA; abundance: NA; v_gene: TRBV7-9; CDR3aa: CASSSGGVAYEQYF; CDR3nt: TGTGCCAGCAGCTCTGGCGGTGTGGCCTACGAGCAGTACTTC
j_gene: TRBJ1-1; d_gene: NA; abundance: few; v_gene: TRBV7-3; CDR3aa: CASSLSMNTEAFF; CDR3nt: TGTGCCAGCAGCTTAAGTATGAACACTGAAGCTTTCTTT
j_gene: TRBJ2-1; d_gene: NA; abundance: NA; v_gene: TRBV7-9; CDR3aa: CASSPTAGSHNEQFF; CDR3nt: TGTGCCAGCAGCCCTACGGCAGGTTCCCACAATGAGCAGTTCTTC
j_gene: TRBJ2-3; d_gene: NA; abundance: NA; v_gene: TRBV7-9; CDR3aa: CASSYTDTQYF; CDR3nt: TGTGCCAGCAGTTACACAGATACGCAGTATTTT
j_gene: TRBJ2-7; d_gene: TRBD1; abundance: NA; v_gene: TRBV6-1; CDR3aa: CASSESRGQEYEQYF; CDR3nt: TGTGCCAGCAGTGAATCGAGGGGGCAGGAGTACGAGCAGTACTTC
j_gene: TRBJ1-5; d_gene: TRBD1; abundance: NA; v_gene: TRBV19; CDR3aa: CASNQGQGYGGNQPQHF; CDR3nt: TGTGCCAGTAATCAGGGACAGGGATATGGTGGCAATCAGCCCCAGCATTTT
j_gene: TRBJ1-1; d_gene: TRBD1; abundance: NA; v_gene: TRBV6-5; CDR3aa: CASSRTGGLAFF; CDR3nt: TGTGCCAGCAGCAGGACAGGGGGCCTGGCTTTCTTT
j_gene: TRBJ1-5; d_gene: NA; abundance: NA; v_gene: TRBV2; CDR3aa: CASSEADARDQPQHF; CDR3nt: TGTGCCAGCAGTGAAGCGGATGCCAGGGATCAGCCCCAGCATTTT
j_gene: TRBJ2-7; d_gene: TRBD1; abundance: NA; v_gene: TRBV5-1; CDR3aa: CASSPDREGGEQYF; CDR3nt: TGCGCCAGCAGCCCGGACAGGGAAGGAGGCGAGCAGTACTTC
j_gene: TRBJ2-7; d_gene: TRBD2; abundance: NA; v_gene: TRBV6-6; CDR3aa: CASSYRREGLGEQYF; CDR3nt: TGTGCCAGCAGTTATAGGCGGGAGGGGTTGGGCGAGCAGTACTTC
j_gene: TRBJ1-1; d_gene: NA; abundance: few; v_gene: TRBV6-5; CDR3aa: CASSLQQNTEAFF; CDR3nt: TGTGCCAGCAGTCTACAGCAGAACACTGAAGCTTTCTTT
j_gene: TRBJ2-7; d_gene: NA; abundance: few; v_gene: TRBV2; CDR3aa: CASSLETYEQYF; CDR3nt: TGTGCCAGCAGTTTAGAGACCTACGAGCAGTACTTC
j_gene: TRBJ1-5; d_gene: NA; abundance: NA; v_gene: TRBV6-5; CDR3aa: CASKAGNQPQHF; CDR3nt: TGTGCCAGCAAGGCGGGCAATCAGCCCCAGCATTTT
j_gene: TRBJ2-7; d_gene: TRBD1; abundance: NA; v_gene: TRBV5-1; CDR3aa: CASSLEQGVYEQYF; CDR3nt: TGCGCCAGCAGCTTGGAACAGGGGGTCTACGAGCAGTACTTC